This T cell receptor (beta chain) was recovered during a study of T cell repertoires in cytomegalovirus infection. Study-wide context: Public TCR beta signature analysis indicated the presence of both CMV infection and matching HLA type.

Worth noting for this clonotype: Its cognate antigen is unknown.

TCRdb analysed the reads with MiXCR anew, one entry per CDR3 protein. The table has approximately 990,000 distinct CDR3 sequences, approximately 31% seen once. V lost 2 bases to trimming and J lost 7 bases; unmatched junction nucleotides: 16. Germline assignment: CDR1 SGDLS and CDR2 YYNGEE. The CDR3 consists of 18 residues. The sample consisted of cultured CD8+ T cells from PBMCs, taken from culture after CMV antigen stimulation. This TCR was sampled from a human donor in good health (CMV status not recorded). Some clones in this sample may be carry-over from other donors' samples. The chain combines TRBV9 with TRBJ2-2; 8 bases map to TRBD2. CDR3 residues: CASSVRVASRGGHGELFF. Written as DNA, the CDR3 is TGTGCCAGCAGCGTCCGAGTTGCGAGTCGGGGGGGTCACGGGGAGCTGTTTTTT.